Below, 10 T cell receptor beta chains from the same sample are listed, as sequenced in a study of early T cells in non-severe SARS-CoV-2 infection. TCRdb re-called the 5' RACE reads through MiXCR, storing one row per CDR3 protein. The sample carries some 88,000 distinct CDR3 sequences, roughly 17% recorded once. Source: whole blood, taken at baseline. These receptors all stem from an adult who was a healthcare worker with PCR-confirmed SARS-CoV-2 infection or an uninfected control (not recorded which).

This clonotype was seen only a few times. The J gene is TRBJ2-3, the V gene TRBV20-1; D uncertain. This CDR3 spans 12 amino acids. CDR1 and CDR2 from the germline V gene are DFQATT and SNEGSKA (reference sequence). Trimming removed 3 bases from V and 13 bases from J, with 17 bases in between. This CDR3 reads CSARKFGLPKYF. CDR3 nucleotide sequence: TGCAGTGCTAGGAAATTCGGCCTTCCCAAGTATTTT.

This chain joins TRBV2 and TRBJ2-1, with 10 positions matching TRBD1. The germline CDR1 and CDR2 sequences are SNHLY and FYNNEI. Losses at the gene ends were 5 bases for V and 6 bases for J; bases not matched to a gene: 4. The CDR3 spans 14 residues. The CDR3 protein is CASSRQGALNEQFF. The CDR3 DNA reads TGTGCCAGCAGTAGACAGGGGGCTCTCAATGAGCAGTTCTTC. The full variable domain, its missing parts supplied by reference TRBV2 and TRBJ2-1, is EPEVTQTPSHQVTQMGQEVILRCVPISNHLYFYWYRQILGQKVEFLVSFYNNEISEKSEIFDDQFSVERPDGSNFTLKIRSTKLEDSAMYFCASSRQGALNEQFFGPGTRLTVL.

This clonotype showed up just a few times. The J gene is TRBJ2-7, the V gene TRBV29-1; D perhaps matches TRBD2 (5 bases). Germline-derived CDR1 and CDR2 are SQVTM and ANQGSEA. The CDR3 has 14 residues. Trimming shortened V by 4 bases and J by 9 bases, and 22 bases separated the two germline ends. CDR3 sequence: CSVAETEFRAGQYF. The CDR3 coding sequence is TGCAGCGTTGCTGAGACGGAATTTCGGGCGGGGCAGTACTTC.

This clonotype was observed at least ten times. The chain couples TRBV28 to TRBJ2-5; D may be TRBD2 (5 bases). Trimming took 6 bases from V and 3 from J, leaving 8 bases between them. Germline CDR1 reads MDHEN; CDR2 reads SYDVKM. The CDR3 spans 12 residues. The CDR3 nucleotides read TGTGCCAGCAGGTCGAGGGAAGAGACCCAGTACTTC. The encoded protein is CASRSREETQYF.

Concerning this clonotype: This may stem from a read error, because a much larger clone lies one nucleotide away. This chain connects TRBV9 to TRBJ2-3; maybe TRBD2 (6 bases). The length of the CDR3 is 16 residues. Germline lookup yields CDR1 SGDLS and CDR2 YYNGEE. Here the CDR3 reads CVSSGPLRGSADTQYF. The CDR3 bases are TGTGTCAGCAGCGGACCTCTTCGGGGGAGTGCAGATACGCAGTATTTT.

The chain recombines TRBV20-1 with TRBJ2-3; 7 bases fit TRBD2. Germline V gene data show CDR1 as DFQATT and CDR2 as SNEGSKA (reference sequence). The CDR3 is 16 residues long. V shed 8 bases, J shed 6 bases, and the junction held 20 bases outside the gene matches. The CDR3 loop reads CSTMGLEGGHRDTQYF. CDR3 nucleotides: TGCAGTACTATGGGGTTGGAGGGAGGGCATCGCGATACGCAGTATTTT.

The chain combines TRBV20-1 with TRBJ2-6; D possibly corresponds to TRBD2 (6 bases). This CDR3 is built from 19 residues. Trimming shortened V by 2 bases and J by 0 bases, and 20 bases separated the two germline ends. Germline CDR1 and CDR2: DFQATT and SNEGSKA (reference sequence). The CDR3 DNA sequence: TGCAGTGCTAGAATGGCCCTCAGCGGGCCTACCTCTGGGGCCAACGTCCTGACTTTC. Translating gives CSARMALSGPTSGANVLTF.

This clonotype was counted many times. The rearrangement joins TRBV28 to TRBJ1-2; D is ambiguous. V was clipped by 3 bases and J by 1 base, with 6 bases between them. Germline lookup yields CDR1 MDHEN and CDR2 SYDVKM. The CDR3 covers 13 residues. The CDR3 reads CASSFGRNYGYTF. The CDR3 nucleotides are TGTGCCAGCAGTTTTGGGCGTAACTATGGCTACACCTTC.

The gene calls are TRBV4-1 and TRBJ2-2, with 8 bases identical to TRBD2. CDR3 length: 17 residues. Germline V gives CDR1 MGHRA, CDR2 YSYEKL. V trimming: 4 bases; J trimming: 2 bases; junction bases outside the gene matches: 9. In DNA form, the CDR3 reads TGCGCCAGCAGCCCTTTTCTCGGGAGGGCTAACACCGGGGAGCTGTTTTTT. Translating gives CASSPFLGRANTGELFF.

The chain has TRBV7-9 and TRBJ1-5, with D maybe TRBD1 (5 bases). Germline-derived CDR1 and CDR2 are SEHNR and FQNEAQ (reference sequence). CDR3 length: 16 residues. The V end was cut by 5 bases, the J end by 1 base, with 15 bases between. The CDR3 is CASSRFEGLSNQPQHF. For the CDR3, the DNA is TGTGCCAGCAGCCGCTTTGAGGGGTTGAGCAATCAGCCCCAGCATTTT. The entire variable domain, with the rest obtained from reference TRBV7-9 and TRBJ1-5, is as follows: DTGVSQNPRHKITKRGQNVTFRCDPISEHNRLYWYRQTLGQGPEFLTYFQNEAQLEKSRLLSDRFSAERPKGSFSTLEIQRTEQGDSAMYLCASSRFEGLSNQPQHFGDGTRLSIL.